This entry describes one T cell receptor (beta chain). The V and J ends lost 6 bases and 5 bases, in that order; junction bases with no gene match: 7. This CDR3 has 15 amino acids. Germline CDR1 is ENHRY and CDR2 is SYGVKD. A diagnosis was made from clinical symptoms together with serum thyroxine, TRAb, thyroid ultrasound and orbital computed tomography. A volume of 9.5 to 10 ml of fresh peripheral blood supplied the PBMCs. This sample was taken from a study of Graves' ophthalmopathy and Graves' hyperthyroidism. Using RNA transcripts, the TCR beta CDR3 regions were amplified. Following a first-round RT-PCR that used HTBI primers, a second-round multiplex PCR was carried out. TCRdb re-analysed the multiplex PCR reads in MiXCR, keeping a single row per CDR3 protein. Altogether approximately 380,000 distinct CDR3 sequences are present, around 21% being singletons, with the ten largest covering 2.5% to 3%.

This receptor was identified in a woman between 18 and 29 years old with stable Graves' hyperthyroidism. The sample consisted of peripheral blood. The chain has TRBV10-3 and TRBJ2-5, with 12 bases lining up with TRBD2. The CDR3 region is CAIRASGGALETQYF. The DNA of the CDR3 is TGTGCCATCAGAGCTAGCGGGGGGGCATTGGAGACCCAGTACTTC.